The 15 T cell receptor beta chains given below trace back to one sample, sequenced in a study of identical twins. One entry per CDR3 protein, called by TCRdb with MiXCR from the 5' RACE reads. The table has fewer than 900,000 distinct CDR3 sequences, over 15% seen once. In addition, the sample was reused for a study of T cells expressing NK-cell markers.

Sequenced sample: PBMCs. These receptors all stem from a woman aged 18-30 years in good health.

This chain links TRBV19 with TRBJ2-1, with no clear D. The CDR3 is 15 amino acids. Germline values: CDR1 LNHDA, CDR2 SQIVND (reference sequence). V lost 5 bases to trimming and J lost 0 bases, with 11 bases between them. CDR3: CASSVSRSSYNEQFF. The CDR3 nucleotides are TGTGCCAGTAGTGTCAGTCGGAGCTCCTACAATGAGCAGTTCTTC.

CDR3 loop: CASSLPQGEDTQYF. The CDR3 nucleotides are TGCGCCAGCAGCTTGCCGCAGGGGGAAGATACGCAGTATTTT. The J gene is TRBJ2-3, the V gene TRBV5-1; 7 bases match TRBD1. CDR1 is SGHRS, CDR2 YFSETQ, per germline. The CDR3 is 14 amino acids. The V and J ends lost 1 base and 5 bases, in that order; junction bases with no gene match: 4.

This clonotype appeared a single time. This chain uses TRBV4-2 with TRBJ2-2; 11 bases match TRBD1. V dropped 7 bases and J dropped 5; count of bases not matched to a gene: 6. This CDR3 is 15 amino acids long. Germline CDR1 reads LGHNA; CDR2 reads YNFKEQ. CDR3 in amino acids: CASNPGTGGTGELFF. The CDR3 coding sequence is TGTGCCAGCAACCCTGGGACAGGGGGGACCGGGGAGCTGTTTTTT.

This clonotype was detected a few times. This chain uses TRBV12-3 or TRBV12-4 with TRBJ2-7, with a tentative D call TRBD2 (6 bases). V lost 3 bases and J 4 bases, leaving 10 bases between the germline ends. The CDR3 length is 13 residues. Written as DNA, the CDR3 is TGTGCCAGCAGTTTTGGTAGCGGATACGAGCAGTACTTC. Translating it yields CASSFGSGYEQYF.

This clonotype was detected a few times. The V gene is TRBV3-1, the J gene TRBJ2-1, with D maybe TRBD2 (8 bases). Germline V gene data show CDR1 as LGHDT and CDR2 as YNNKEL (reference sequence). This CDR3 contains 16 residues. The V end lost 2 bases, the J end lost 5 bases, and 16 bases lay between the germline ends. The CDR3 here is CASSQLGGGQNNEQFF. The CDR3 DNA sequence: TGTGCCAGCAGCCAACTCGGGGGGGGACAGAACAATGAGCAGTTCTTC.

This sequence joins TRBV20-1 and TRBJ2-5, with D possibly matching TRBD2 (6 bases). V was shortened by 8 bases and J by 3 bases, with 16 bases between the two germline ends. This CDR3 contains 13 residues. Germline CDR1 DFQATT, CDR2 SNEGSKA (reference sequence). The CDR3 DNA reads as TGCAGTTCGTCATCAGCGGGCGAAGAGACCCAGTACTTC. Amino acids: CSSSSAGEETQYF.

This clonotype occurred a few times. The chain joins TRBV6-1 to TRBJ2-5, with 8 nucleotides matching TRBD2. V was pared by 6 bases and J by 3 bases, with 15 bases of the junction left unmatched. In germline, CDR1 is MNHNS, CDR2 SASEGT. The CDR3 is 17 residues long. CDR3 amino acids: CASSMDSPGGPEETQYF. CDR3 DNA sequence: TGTGCCAGCAGCATGGACAGCCCGGGGGGGCCCGAAGAGACCCAGTACTTC.

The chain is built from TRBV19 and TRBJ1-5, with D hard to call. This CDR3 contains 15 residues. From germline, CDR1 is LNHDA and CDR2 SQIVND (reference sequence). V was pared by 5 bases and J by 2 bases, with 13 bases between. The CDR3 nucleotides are TGTGCCAGTAGTTCTCTCCTAGGAGGCAATCAGCCCCAGCATTTT. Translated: CASSSLLGGNQPQHF.

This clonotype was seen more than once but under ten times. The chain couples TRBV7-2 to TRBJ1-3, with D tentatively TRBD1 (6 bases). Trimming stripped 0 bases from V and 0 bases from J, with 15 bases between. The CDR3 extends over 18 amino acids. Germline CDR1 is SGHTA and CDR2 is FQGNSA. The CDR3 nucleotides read TGTGCCAGCAGCTTAGCACGGGGGGCATCGATCTCTGGAAACACCATATATTTT. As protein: CASSLARGASISGNTIYF.

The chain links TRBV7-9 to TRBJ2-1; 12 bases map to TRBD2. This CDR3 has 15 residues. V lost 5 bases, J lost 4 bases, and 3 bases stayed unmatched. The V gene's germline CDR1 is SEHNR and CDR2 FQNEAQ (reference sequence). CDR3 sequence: CASSPSGRDYNEQFF. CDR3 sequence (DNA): TGTGCCAGCAGCCCTAGCGGGAGGGATTACAATGAGCAGTTCTTC.

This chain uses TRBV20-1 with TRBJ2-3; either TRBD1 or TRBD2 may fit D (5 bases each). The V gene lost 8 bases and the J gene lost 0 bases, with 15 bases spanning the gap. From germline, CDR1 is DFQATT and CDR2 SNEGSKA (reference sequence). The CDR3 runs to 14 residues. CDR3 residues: CSSSGAVSTDTQYF. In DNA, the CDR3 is TGCAGTTCCTCCGGGGCGGTGAGCACAGATACGCAGTATTTT.

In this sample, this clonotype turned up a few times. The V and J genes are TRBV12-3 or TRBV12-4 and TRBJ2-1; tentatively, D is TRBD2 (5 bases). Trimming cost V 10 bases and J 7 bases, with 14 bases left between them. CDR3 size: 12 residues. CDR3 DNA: TGTGCCACCGACCGGGGTGGGAATGAGCAGTTCTTC. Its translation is CATDRGGNEQFF.

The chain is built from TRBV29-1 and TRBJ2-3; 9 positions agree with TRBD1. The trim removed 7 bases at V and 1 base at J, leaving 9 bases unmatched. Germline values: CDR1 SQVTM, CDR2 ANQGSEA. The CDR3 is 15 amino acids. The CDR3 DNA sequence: TGCAGCGCCACACCCCGGGACAGGGGCACAGATACGCAGTATTTT. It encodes CSATPRDRGTDTQYF.

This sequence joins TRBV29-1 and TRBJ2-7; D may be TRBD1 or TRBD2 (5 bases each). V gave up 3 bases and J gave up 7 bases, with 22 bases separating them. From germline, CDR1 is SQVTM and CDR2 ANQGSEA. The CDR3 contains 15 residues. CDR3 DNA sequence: TGCAGCGTTGAGGACCGGGACCGGGCCTATAGGGAGCAGTACTTC. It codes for CSVEDRDRAYREQYF.

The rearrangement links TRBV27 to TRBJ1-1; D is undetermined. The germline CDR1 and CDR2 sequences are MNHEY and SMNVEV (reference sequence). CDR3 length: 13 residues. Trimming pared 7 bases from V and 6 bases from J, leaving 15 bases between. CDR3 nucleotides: TGTGCCAGCATTAAGCTTTCCGCGCCTGAAGCTTTCTTT. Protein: CASIKLSAPEAFF.